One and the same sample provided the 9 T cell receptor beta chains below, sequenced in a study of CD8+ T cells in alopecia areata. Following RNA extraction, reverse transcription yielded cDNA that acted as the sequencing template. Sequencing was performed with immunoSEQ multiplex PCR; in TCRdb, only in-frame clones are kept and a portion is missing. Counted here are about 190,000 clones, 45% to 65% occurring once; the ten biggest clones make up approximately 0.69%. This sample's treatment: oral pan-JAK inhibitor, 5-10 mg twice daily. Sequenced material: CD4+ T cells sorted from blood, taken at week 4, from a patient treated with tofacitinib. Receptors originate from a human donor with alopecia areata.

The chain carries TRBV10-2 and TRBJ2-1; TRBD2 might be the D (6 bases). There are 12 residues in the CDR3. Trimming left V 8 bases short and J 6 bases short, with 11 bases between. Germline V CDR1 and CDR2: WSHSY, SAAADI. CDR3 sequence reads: CASGGAGNEQFF. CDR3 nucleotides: TGCGCCAGCGGGGGAGCGGGCAATGAGCAGTTCTTC.

The CDR3 DNA follows: TGTGCCAGCACCACAGGAGATTCCTACGAGCAGTACTTC. Translation: CASTTGDSYEQYF. The V and J genes are TRBV21-1 and TRBJ2-7; the table's D call TRBD1 went unverified against the DNA. TRBV21-1 has pseudogene status. This CDR3 spans 13 amino acids.

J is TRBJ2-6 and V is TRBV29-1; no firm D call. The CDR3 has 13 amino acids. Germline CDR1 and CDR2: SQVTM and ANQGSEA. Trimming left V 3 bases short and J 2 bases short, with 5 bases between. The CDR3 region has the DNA TGCAGCGTTGATAGTCCTGGGGCCAACGTCCTGACTTTC. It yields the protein CSVDSPGANVLTF. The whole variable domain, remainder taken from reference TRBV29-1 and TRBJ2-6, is SAVISQKPSRDICQRGTSLTIQCQVDSQVTMMFWYRQQPGQSLTLIATANQGSEATYESGFVIDKFPISRPNLTFSTLTVSNMSPEDSSIYLCSVDSPGANVLTFGAGSRLTVL.

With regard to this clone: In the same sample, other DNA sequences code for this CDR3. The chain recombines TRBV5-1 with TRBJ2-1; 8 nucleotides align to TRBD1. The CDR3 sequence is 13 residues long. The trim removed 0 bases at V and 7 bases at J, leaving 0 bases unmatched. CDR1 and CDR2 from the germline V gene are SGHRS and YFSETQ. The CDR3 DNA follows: TGCGCCAGCAGCTTGGACAGGGGGAATGAGCAGTTCTTC. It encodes CASSLDRGNEQFF.

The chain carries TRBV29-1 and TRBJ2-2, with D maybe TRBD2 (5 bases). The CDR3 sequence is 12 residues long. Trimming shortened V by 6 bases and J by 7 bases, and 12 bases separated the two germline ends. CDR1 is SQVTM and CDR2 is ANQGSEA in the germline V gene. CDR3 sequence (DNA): TGCAGCGTACGGGAAGCGATCGGGGAGCTGTTTTTT. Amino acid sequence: CSVREAIGELFF.

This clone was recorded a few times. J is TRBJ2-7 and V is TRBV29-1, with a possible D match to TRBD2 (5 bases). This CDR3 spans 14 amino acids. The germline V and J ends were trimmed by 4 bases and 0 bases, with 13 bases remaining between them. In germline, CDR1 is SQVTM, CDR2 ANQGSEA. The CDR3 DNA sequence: TGCAGCGTTGGTAGCGTAAAGAGCTCCTACGAGCAGTACTTC. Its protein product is CSVGSVKSSYEQYF.

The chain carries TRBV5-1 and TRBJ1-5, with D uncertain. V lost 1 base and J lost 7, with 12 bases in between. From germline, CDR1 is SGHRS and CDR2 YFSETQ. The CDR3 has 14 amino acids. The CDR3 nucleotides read TGCGCCAGCAGCTTGTCTGGTTCTGAGCAGCCCCAGCATTTT. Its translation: CASSLSGSEQPQHF.

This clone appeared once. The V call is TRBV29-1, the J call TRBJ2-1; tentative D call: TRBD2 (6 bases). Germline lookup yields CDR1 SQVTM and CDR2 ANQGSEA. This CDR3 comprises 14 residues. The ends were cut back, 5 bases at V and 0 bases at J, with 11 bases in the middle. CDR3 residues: CSVLSGVSYNEQFF. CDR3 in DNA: TGCAGCGTTTTGTCGGGAGTCTCCTACAATGAGCAGTTCTTC.

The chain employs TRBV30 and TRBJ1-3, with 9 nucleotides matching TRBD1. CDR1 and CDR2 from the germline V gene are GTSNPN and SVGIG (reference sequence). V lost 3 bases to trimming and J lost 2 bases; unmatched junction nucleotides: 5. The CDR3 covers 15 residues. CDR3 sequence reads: CAWRDRGTTGNTIYF. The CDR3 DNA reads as TGTGCCTGGAGGGACAGGGGAACAACTGGAAACACCATATATTTT.